Reported below is one T cell receptor beta chain. TCRdb independently ran MiXCR on the RT-PCR reads; one entry per CDR3 protein. The repertoire has 300,000 to 350,000 distinct CDR3 sequences, 22% of them found once; the top ten carry about 9.4%. This record belongs to a study of response to subunit inactivated influenza vaccine. V lost 5 bases and J lost 7; bases outside the gene matches: 5. Germline CDR1 is MDHEN and CDR2 is SYDVKM. The CDR3 is 13 amino acids. This clonotype was sampled from a man between 45 and 75 years old who received an inactivated influenza vaccine. Sequenced material: PBMCs from blood, taken approximately 20 months after vaccination. V is TRBV28 and J is TRBJ2-1; 7 bases line up with TRBD1. DNA of the CDR3: TGTGCCAGCAGTGATTACAGGGGTAATGAGCAGTTCTTC. Its translation: CASSDYRGNEQFF.